One and the same sample provided the 16 T cell receptor beta chains below, sequenced in a study of shared clonotypes between healthy human individuals. Assay used: immunoSEQ multiplex PCR; TCRdb lists only in-frame clones, some missing. Among fewer than 1.6 million clones listed, 98% were seen once. Sequencing used naive CD4+ T cells sorted from blood. This sample's subset: CD45RA+ positively selected. The receptors stem from a man between 25 and 39 years old in good health.

The chain combines TRBV7-9 with TRBJ2-1; 12 bases match TRBD2. This CDR3 has 17 residues. The junction had 14 bases not matched to a gene; V was cut back by 5 bases and J by 9 bases. CDR1 SEHNR and CDR2 FQNEAQ come from the germline V gene (reference sequence). The CDR3 loop reads CASSLKPRTSGTVEQFF. For the CDR3, the DNA is TGTGCCAGCAGCCTAAAACCCCGGACTAGCGGGACGGTTGAGCAGTTCTTC.

This chain connects TRBV10-3 to TRBJ2-5; 9 positions match TRBD1. Germline-derived CDR1 and CDR2 are ENHRY and SYGVKD. J was trimmed by 2 bases and V by 4 bases; bases with no gene match: 11. This CDR3 contains 17 residues. In nucleotides, the CDR3 is TGTGCCATCAGTGTGGGCTCCGGGACAGGGCCTCAAGAGACCCAGTACTTC. This sequence encodes CAISVGSGTGPQETQYF.

This clone was detected only once. The gene calls are TRBV27 and TRBJ2-7; 10 nucleotides agree with TRBD2. CDR3 length equals 16 residues. Germline trimming cut 5 bases from V and 5 bases from J; bases unmatched to any gene: 12. The germline V gene encodes CDR1 MNHEY and CDR2 SMNVEV (reference sequence). As DNA, the CDR3 is TGTGCCAGCAGTCCCCAAATCCTAGCGGGAGTCGACGAGCAGTACTTC. This translates into CASSPQILAGVDEQYF.

The genes are TRBV28 and TRBJ1-5, with D unclear. The V end was cut by 8 bases, the J end by 0 bases, with 5 bases between. CDR3 length: 12 residues. Germline CDR1 and CDR2: MDHEN and SYDVKM. CDR3 bases: TGTGCCAGCCAATATAGCAATCAGCCCCAGCATTTT. Protein: CASQYSNQPQHF. The full variable domain, completed using reference TRBV28 and TRBJ1-5, is DVKVTQSSRYLVKRTGEKVFLECVQDMDHENMFWYRQDPGLGLRLIYFSYDVKMKEKGDIPEGYSVSREKKERFSLILESASTNQTSMYLCASQYSNQPQHFGDGTRLSIL.

The gene calls are TRBV7-9 and TRBJ1-4, with D hard to call. This CDR3 is built from 14 residues. Germline V gene lookup returns CDR1 SEHNR and CDR2 FQNEAQ (reference sequence). The ends were cut back, 2 bases at V and 7 bases at J, with 11 bases in the middle. The CDR3, as DNA: TGTGCCAGCAGCTTACGCAGGACCGCTGAAAAACTGTTTTTT. Its translation: CASSLRRTAEKLFF.

This chain uses TRBV6-5 with TRBJ1-1; 7 nucleotides align to TRBD1. V shed 0 bases, J shed 5 bases, and the junction held 6 bases outside the gene matches. Germline CDR1 and CDR2: MNHEY and SVGAGI. The CDR3 is 15 amino acids. The CDR3 spells CASSYSGGMSTEAFF. The CDR3 bases are TGTGCCAGCAGTTACTCAGGGGGCATGAGTACTGAAGCTTTCTTT.

The chain links TRBV11-2 to TRBJ1-1, with D perhaps matching TRBD1 (5 bases). The CDR3 length is 16 residues. The V end lost 4 bases, the J end lost 1 base, and 16 bases lay between the germline ends. Germline V CDR1 and CDR2: SGHAT, FQNNGV. In DNA, the CDR3 is TGTGCCAGCAGCTCCCCGATATCAGGGAGGAACACTGAAGCTTTCTTT. It yields the protein CASSSPISGRNTEAFF.

The chain recombines TRBV5-1 with TRBJ2-7, with TRBD2 matching over 11 bases. This CDR3 is built from 14 residues. Germline trimming cut 4 bases from V and 5 bases from J; bases unmatched to any gene: 5. The germline gives CDR1 SGHRS, CDR2 YFSETQ. CDR3 sequence (DNA): TGCGCCAGCAGCGAACTAGCGGGAGACCACGAGCAGTACTTC. Its translation: CASSELAGDHEQYF.

The chain is built from TRBV11-2 and TRBJ2-3; D tentatively fits TRBD1 or TRBD2 (6 bases each). Trimming left V 2 bases short and J 2 bases short, with 11 bases between. The germline V gene encodes CDR1 SGHAT and CDR2 FQNNGV. The CDR3 runs to 15 residues. The chain's CDR3 is CASSLRGAYTDTQYF. The CDR3 DNA follows: TGTGCCAGCAGCTTAAGGGGGGCCTACACAGATACGCAGTATTTT. The full variable domain, in which reference TRBV11-2 and TRBJ2-3 provide the parts outside the CDR3, is EAGVAQSPRYKIIEKRQSVAFWCNPISGHATLYWYQQILGQGPKLLIQFQNNGVVDDSQLPKDRFSAERLKGVDSTLKIQPAKLEDSAVYLCASSLRGAYTDTQYFGPGTRLTVL.

The chain links TRBV29-1 to TRBJ1-2; 7 nucleotides agree with TRBD1. Germline assignment: CDR1 SQVTM and CDR2 ANQGSEA. The V segment lost 2 bases and the J segment 0 bases; nucleotides outside the gene matches: 3. The CDR3 loop spans 14 amino acids. This chain's CDR3 is CSVESQGSNYGYTF. The CDR3 DNA reads as TGCAGCGTTGAATCACAGGGGTCTAACTATGGCTACACCTTC. The entire variable domain, with the rest obtained from reference TRBV29-1 and TRBJ1-2, is as follows: SAVISQKPSRDICQRGTSLTIQCQVDSQVTMMFWYRQQPGQSLTLIATANQGSEATYESGFVIDKFPISRPNLTFSTLTVSNMSPEDSSIYLCSVESQGSNYGYTFGSGTRLTVV.

To note about this clone: The sample contains more than one DNA sequence encoding this CDR3. The chain uses TRBV6-5 and TRBJ1-2, with D uncertain. The length of the CDR3 is 14 residues. V lost 2 bases and J lost 4, with 11 bases in between. CDR1 is MNHEY, CDR2 SVGAGI, per germline. The CDR3: CASSYGRRGYGYTF. CDR3 DNA: TGTGCCAGCAGTTACGGCCGGCGGGGCTATGGCTACACCTTC.

The chain couples TRBV5-1 to TRBJ2-4; TRBD2 matches at 7 bases. This CDR3 spans 19 amino acids. The J segment lost 5 bases and the V segment lost 2 bases, leaving 19 bases of the junction unmatched. Germline V gene sequence: CDR1 SGHRS, CDR2 YFSETQ. CDR3 in amino acids: CASSLPEGGGQGAQNIQYF. The DNA for the CDR3 is TGCGCCAGCAGCTTACCGGAGGGCGGGGGTCAGGGTGCCCAAAACATTCAGTACTTC.

The J gene is TRBJ2-1, the V gene TRBV19; 8 bases fit TRBD2. CDR1 LNHDA and CDR2 SQIVND come from the germline V gene (reference sequence). J gave up 5 bases and V 6 bases, and 6 bases lay outside the gene matches. CDR3 length: 14 amino acids. Here the CDR3 DNA reads TGTGCCAGTAGCAGACTAGCGCAAGACAATGAGCAGTTCTTC. The encoded protein is CASSRLAQDNEQFF.

As regards this clone: Its ends do not fully match the called genes, so a read error is possible. The V gene is TRBV5-6, the J gene TRBJ2-2; D is undetermined. From germline, CDR1 is SGHDT and CDR2 YYEEEE. The CDR3 loop spans 16 amino acids. The CDR3 is CASNLLTTTNTGELFF. The CDR3 DNA sequence: TGTGCCAGCAACTTGCTCACGACAACCAACACCGGGGAGCTGTTTTTT.

The gene calls are TRBV11-3 and TRBJ2-7; D remains unclear. Between the trimmed V and J ends, which lost 1 base and 3 bases, there was a span of 7 bases. The germline V gene has CDR1 SGHNT and CDR2 YENEEA. CDR3 length: 13 amino acids. The CDR3 bases are TGTGCCAGCAGCTTAGGGCCCGACTACGAGCAGTACTTC. Protein sequence: CASSLGPDYEQYF.

V gene TRBV11-2 combines with J gene TRBJ2-7; possible D gene TRBD1, 5 bases. The CDR3 has 13 amino acids. CDR1 and CDR2 from the germline V gene are SGHAT and FQNNGV. V was shortened by 4 bases and J by 1 base, with 8 bases between the two germline ends. The CDR3 loop reads CASSSTDSYEQYF. The CDR3, as DNA: TGTGCCAGCAGCTCGACAGATTCCTACGAGCAGTACTTC.